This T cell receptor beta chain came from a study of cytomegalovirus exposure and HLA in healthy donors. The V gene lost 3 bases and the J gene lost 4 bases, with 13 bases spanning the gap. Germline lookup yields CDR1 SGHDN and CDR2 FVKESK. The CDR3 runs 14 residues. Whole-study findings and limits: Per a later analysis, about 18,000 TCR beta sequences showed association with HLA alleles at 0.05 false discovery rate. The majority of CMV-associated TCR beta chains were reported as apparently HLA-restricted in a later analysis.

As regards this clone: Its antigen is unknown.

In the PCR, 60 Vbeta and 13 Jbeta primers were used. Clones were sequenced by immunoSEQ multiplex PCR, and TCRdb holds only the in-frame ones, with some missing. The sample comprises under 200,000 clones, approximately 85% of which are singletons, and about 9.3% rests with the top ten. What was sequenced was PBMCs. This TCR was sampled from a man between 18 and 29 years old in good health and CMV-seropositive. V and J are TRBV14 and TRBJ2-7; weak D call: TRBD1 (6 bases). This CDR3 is CASSQPGELYEQYF. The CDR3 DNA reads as TGTGCCAGCAGCCAGCCAGGGGAACTATACGAGCAGTACTTC.